The 4 T cell receptor beta chains below were found in one sample sequenced in a study of HIV-infected children after antiretroviral therapy interruption. Documented treatment: PENTA 11 planned treatment interruption arm or continuous ART arm. The TCR library was built from RNA with a 3' RACE protocol and unique molecular identifiers. TCRdb reanalysed the 3' RACE reads using MiXCR and keeps one entry per CDR3 protein. The sample contains more than 75,000 distinct CDR3 sequences, roughly 6.4% of which appear only once. The material was CD45RA+ CD4+ T cells from PBMCs, pooled from several time points, obtained from a donor given antiretroviral therapy, either interrupted or continuous. The sample's subset: naive CD4+ CD45RA+ CD45RO- T cells. These receptors all stem from a pool of human donors with HIV.

This clonotype has a count of ten or more. The J gene is TRBJ2-7, the V gene TRBV25-1; a possible D gene is TRBD1 (5 bases). Germline CDR1 and CDR2: MGHDK and SYGVNS. CDR3 length: 16 amino acids. V lost 3 bases to trimming and J lost 1 base, with 16 bases between them. The CDR3 here is CASSDSGRTPSYEQYF. CDR3 nucleotide sequence: TGTGCCAGCAGTGACTCCGGACGGACACCTTCCTACGAGCAGTACTTC.

This clonotype occurred many times. The chain joins TRBV5-4 to TRBJ2-1; 8 bases fit TRBD2. There are 16 residues in the CDR3. The germline gives CDR1 SGHNT, CDR2 YYREEE (reference sequence). The V segment lost 0 bases and the J segment 2 bases; nucleotides outside the gene matches: 4. The CDR3: CASSLGGSGTYNEQFF. The DNA of the CDR3 is TGTGCCAGCAGCTTGGGGGGTAGCGGGACCTACAATGAGCAGTTCTTC. The variable domain in full, with the rest retrieved from reference TRBV5-4 and TRBJ2-1, is ETGVTQSPTHLIKTRGQQVTLRCSSQSGHNTVSWYQQALGQGPQFIFQYYREEENGRGNFPPRFSGLQFPNYSSELNVNALELDDSALYLCASSLGGSGTYNEQFFGPGTRLTVL.

The table lists this clonotype with many counts. The gene calls are TRBV7-2 and TRBJ1-4; D may be TRBD1 (5 bases). V was cut by 3 bases and J by 7 bases, with 9 bases left in between. The CDR3 is 13 amino acids. Germline assignment: CDR1 SGHTA and CDR2 FQGNSA. For the CDR3, the DNA is TGTGCCAGCAGCTTGACAGTCGGTGAAAAACTGTTTTTT. Its translation: CASSLTVGEKLFF.

This clonotype was observed many times. This sequence joins TRBV6-6 and TRBJ2-4; 8 positions match TRBD2. Trimming cost V 4 bases and J 5 bases; bases outside gene matches: 7. CDR3 size: 15 residues. Germline V gene lookup returns CDR1 MNHNY and CDR2 SVGAGI (reference sequence). The DNA for the CDR3 is TGTGCCAGCAGTTCCAGCGGGGGCGTCGAAAACATTCAGTACTTC. Translation gives CASSSSGGVENIQYF.